These T cell receptor beta chains were read from a single sample in a study of blood T cell repertoires in COVID-19. The table came from immunoSEQ multiplex PCR; TCRdb's copy has only in-frame clones and leaves some out. The sample lists around 200,000 clones; around 80% were seen once. The sample taken for sequencing was peripheral blood. The receptors come from a man aged 40-50 years with active or convalescent COVID-19. CDR3s include the opening cysteine and the closing phenylalanine or tryptophan. Each record gives: D gene, J gene, V gene, clone size, CDR3 DNA, CDR3 protein. A D gene is named only where the DNA matches it firmly. Some rows mark clone size as missing; the rest say once, few, many or name a class of expanded clone.

d_gene: NA
j_gene: TRBJ1-1
v_gene: TRBV6-5
abundance: once
CDR3nt: TGTGCCAGCAATCCTAGGCCGAACACTGAAGCTTTCTTT
CDR3aa: CASNPRPNTEAFF

d_gene: NA
j_gene: TRBJ2-2
v_gene: TRBV10-3
abundance: once
CDR3nt: TGTGCCATCAGCCCAGGGAAAGCCACCGGGGAGCTGTTTTTT
CDR3aa: CAISPGKATGELFF

d_gene: TRBD2
j_gene: TRBJ2-1
v_gene: TRBV19
abundance: NA
CDR3nt: TGTGCCAGTACTCTCGGACTAGCGGGAGACTCCTACAATGAGCAGTTCTTC
CDR3aa: CASTLGLAGDSYNEQFF

d_gene: TRBD2
j_gene: TRBJ2-2
v_gene: TRBV3-1/TRBV3-2
abundance: NA
CDR3nt: TGTGCCAGCAGCCGGCGGGAGGGACCCCGGGCCACCGGGGAGCTGTTTTTT
CDR3aa: CASSRREGPRATGELFF

d_gene: TRBD2
j_gene: TRBJ2-5
v_gene: TRBV29-1
abundance: NA
CDR3nt: TGCAGCGTGCCGGGACTAGCGGGCCAAGAGACCCAGTACTTC
CDR3aa: CSVPGLAGQETQYF

d_gene: NA
j_gene: TRBJ1-4
v_gene: TRBV7-9
abundance: NA
CDR3nt: TGTGCCAGCAGCTTACAGCGGGGAGGTGGTGAAAAACTGTTTTTT
CDR3aa: CASSLQRGGGEKLFF

d_gene: TRBD1
j_gene: TRBJ1-2
v_gene: TRBV29-1
abundance: once
CDR3nt: TGCAGCGTGAAGACAGGGGACTATGGCTACACCTTC
CDR3aa: CSVKTGDYGYTF

d_gene: NA
j_gene: TRBJ1-1
v_gene: TRBV6-1
abundance: NA
CDR3nt: TGTGCCAGCGGCAGGTCTATGAACACTGAAGCTTTCTTT
CDR3aa: CASGRSMNTEAFF

d_gene: TRBD1
j_gene: TRBJ2-5
v_gene: TRBV6-1
abundance: NA
CDR3nt: TGTGCCAGCAGTGGGGGGCCATGGGACAGACCTCCTGAGGCCCAGTACTTC
CDR3aa: CASSGGPWDRPPEAQYF

d_gene: TRBD1
j_gene: TRBJ2-5
v_gene: TRBV7-9
abundance: NA
CDR3nt: TGTGCCAGCAGCACCTGGACAGGGTGGGAAGAGACCCAGTACTTC
CDR3aa: CASSTWTGWEETQYF

d_gene: NA
j_gene: TRBJ2-1
v_gene: TRBV19
abundance: NA
CDR3nt: TGTGCCAGTAGTGAGCGGAGCAATGAGCAGTTCTTC
CDR3aa: CASSERSNEQFF

d_gene: NA
j_gene: TRBJ2-5
v_gene: TRBV5-1
abundance: NA
CDR3nt: TGCGCCAGCAGCTTGGACTCATCGGTAGAGACCCAGTACTTC
CDR3aa: CASSLDSSVETQYF

d_gene: NA
j_gene: TRBJ1-1
v_gene: TRBV10-3
abundance: NA
CDR3nt: TGTGCCATCAGTGAGCCCGGAGGCACTGAAGCTTTCTTT
CDR3aa: CAISEPGGTEAFF

d_gene: TRBD1
j_gene: TRBJ1-2
v_gene: TRBV11-3
abundance: NA
CDR3nt: TGTGCCAGCAGCTTGACAGGGTCGGGCTACACCTTC
CDR3aa: CASSLTGSGYTF

d_gene: TRBD1
j_gene: TRBJ1-1
v_gene: TRBV7-8
abundance: NA
CDR3nt: TGTGCCAGCAGCTTAGCGGTATCGGGATTCAGGGGGGACACTGAAGCTTTCTTT
CDR3aa: CASSLAVSGFRGDTEAFF

d_gene: TRBD1
j_gene: TRBJ2-7
v_gene: TRBV9
abundance: NA
CDR3nt: TGTGCCAGCAGCTCGACAGGGATGAGCTACGAGCAGTACTTC
CDR3aa: CASSSTGMSYEQYF

d_gene: TRBD1
j_gene: TRBJ1-6
v_gene: TRBV4-1
abundance: once
CDR3nt: TGCGCCAGCAGCCGGGACAGGAGGGATTCACCCCTCCACTTT
CDR3aa: CASSRDRRDSPLHF

d_gene: NA
j_gene: TRBJ1-2
v_gene: TRBV4-1
abundance: NA
CDR3nt: TGCGCCAGCAGCCAAGATCGGAGCTATGGCTACACCTTC
CDR3aa: CASSQDRSYGYTF

d_gene: TRBD1
j_gene: TRBJ2-1
v_gene: TRBV3-1/TRBV3-2
abundance: NA
CDR3nt: TGTGCCAGCAGCCAGCTAGCTAACAGGGGGCTTTACAATGAGCAGTTCTTC
CDR3aa: CASSQLANRGLYNEQFF

d_gene: NA
j_gene: TRBJ1-2
v_gene: TRBV4-2
abundance: NA
CDR3nt: TGTGCCAGCAGCCCCCCCGAGGTTAACTATGGCTACACCTTC
CDR3aa: CASSPPEVNYGYTF

d_gene: TRBD1
j_gene: TRBJ2-1
v_gene: TRBV19
abundance: NA
CDR3nt: TGTGCCAGTAGTAGGACAGGGCCCACCTACAATGAGCAGTTCTTC
CDR3aa: CASSRTGPTYNEQFF

d_gene: NA
j_gene: TRBJ1-5
v_gene: TRBV6-5
abundance: NA
CDR3nt: TGTGCCAGCAGGACCACAGGTCCGTTAAATCAGCCCCAGCATTTT
CDR3aa: CASRTTGPLNQPQHF

d_gene: NA
j_gene: TRBJ2-3
v_gene: TRBV25-1
abundance: NA
CDR3nt: TGTGCCAGCATACCCCAGGGGAATGGGGGCACAGATACGCAGTATTTT
CDR3aa: CASIPQGNGGTDTQYF